This T cell receptor (beta chain) emerged from a study of blood T cells in healthy people across ages. General study points: The diversity estimates, figures obtained from one million T cells, were considered underestimates.

About this clonotype: Its antigen is unidentified.

A second PCR, run for about 7 to 12 cycles, used a sample-barcoded 5' primer plus a J-beta primer mix. TCRdb processed the 5' RACE reads anew with MiXCR; each CDR3 protein has one entry. The table includes around 970,000 distinct CDR3 sequences, roughly 51% detected once. The length of the CDR3 is 14 residues. Germline values: CDR1 DFQATT, CDR2 SNEGSKA (reference sequence). V lost 5 bases to trimming and J lost 7 bases; unmatched junction nucleotides: 11. This TCR was recovered from a woman in her sixties in good health. The sequenced sample consisted of blood. The gene calls are TRBV20-1 and TRBJ2-7, with 10 bases identical to TRBD1. In nucleotides, the CDR3 is TGCAGTGCTTCCGGGACAGGGGATTGGGGAGAGCAGTACTTC. Translating it yields CSASGTGDWGEQYF.